One sample yielded the 10 T cell receptor beta chains listed below, sequenced in a study of STAT3 mutations in large granular lymphocyte leukemia (dated by TCRdb to between 2017 and 2020). General conclusions and limits of the study: All T-LGLL patients had at least one immunodominant TCRbeta clonotype, and roughly half had multiple immunodominant subclonotypes.

These TCRs are of unknown antigen specificity. The library came from the immunoSEQ multiplex PCR assay. As stored in TCRdb, this immuneACCESS dataset retains in-frame rearrangements with V and J assigned. A fraction of the clones does not appear; measured against another copy, unresolved V genes explain less than half of the discrepancy, and the remainder lacks a known reason. This sample comprises fewer than 15,000 clones, approximately 85% of them detected only once. In total, the top ten clones hold around 10% of the sample. The source material was PBMCs. The source is a human donor with T large granular lymphocyte leukemia. Some clones in this sample may be carry-over from other donors' samples.

The gene calls are TRBV6-5 and TRBJ1-1; TRBD1 is a possible D gene (6 bases). The ends were cut back, 3 bases at V and 5 bases at J, with 13 bases in the middle. The germline V gene encodes CDR1 MNHEY and CDR2 SVGAGI. CDR3 size: 14 residues. CDR3 sequence reads: CASSYNRVVTEAFF. DNA for the CDR3: TGTGCCAGCAGTTATAACAGGGTCGTAACTGAAGCTTTCTTT.

CDR3 bases: TGTGCCAGCAGCTCGCGGACTAGCGGGAGCCACCTCTACGAGCAGTACTTC. Its protein is CASSSRTSGSHLYEQYF. The genes are TRBV7-2 and TRBJ2-7; 13 bases line up with TRBD2. J gave up 3 bases and V 4 bases, and 9 bases lay outside the gene matches. The CDR3 is made up of 17 amino acids. Germline CDR1 SGHTA, CDR2 FQGNSA.

This clone was detected only once. The rearrangement joins TRBV5-1 to TRBJ1-2; D gene unclear. In germline, CDR1 is SGHRS, CDR2 YFSETQ. The V gene lost 0 bases and the J gene lost 10 bases, with 13 bases spanning the gap. The CDR3 spans 13 residues. CDR3 in amino acids: CASSLDLASNYTF. The CDR3 DNA follows: TGCGCCAGCAGCTTGGATTTGGCCAGCAACTACACCTTC.

The chain employs TRBV7-9 and TRBJ2-1; 7 bases are a match to TRBD2. From germline, CDR1 is SEHNR and CDR2 FQNEAQ (reference sequence). Germline trimming cut 4 bases from V and 4 bases from J; bases unmatched to any gene: 13. This CDR3 is built from 17 residues. CDR3 region: CASSSSQRGPAYNEQFF. The CDR3 bases are TGTGCCAGCAGCTCCTCTCAGCGGGGACCCGCTTACAATGAGCAGTTCTTC.

The V gene is TRBV18, the J gene TRBJ1-4; 7 nucleotides line up with TRBD1. The CDR3 is 17 amino acids. Germline CDR1 is KGHSH and CDR2 is LQKENI. V lost 3 bases to trimming and J lost 0 bases; unmatched junction nucleotides: 7. The CDR3 bases are TGTGCCAGCTCACCGGGACAGTTACGTGCAACTAATGAAAAACTGTTTTTT. Translation gives CASSPGQLRATNEKLFF.

The chain links TRBV6-1 to TRBJ1-2, with 7 bases matching TRBD1. This CDR3 comprises 13 residues. Germline CDR1 and CDR2: MNHNS and SASEGT. The V and J ends lost 7 bases and 7 bases, in that order; junction bases with no gene match: 9. The chain's CDR3 is CASNVDRARGYTF. CDR3 DNA: TGTGCCAGCAATGTCGACAGGGCGCGTGGCTACACCTTC.

V gene TRBV19 combines with J gene TRBJ2-3, with 13 bases lining up with TRBD2. Germline CDR1 and CDR2: LNHDA and SQIVND (reference sequence). The length of the CDR3 is 19 residues. V dropped 3 bases and J dropped 0; count of bases not matched to a gene: 9. The CDR3: CASSIQGLAGSLSTDTQYF. Here the CDR3 DNA reads TGTGCCAGTAGTATTCAGGGACTAGCGGGGAGTTTGAGCACAGATACGCAGTATTTT.

The J gene is TRBJ2-7, the V gene TRBV2; 7 bases align to TRBD1. V shed 7 bases, J shed 0 bases, and the junction held 3 bases outside the gene matches. Germline assignment: CDR1 SNHLY and CDR2 FYNNEI. The CDR3 consists of 13 residues. CDR3 protein: CASIDRASYEQYF. DNA of the CDR3: TGTGCCAGCATAGACAGGGCCTCCTACGAGCAGTACTTC.

This chain joins TRBV20-1 and TRBJ2-1; unclear D gene. Germline V gene sequence: CDR1 DFQATT, CDR2 SNEGSKA (reference sequence). The CDR3 loop spans 10 amino acids. Trimming took 5 bases from V and 5 from J, leaving 4 bases between them. This chain's CDR3 is CSAGHNEQFF. Written as DNA, the CDR3 is TGCAGTGCTGGGCACAATGAGCAGTTCTTC.

The V and J genes are TRBV5-1 and TRBJ2-1, with TRBD2 matching over 12 bases. V shed 4 bases and J 7 bases; nucleotides not matched to a gene: 21. Per germline, CDR1 SGHRS and CDR2 YFSETQ. The CDR3 spans 20 residues. The CDR3 sequence is CASSAGGAKFLAGGVNEQFF. The CDR3 region has the DNA TGCGCCAGCAGCGCCGGGGGGGCGAAATTTCTAGCGGGAGGGGTGAATGAGCAGTTCTTC.